This T cell receptor beta chain was documented in a study of cytomegalovirus exposure and HLA in healthy donors. General observations from the study: Productive rates of about 90% or about 30% were seen for most TCR beta V segments in an earlier analysis.

Germline CDR1 SEHNR, CDR2 FQNEAQ (reference sequence). Deletions cut 10 bases from V and 1 base from J, with 19 bases between. The CDR3 extends over 15 amino acids. Amplification used 60 Vbeta primers and 13 Jbeta primers. Profiling relied on immunoSEQ multiplex PCR, and the TCRdb table lists in-frame clones only, not all of them. The sample holds some 130,000 clones, 65% to 85% seen once. For this clone: Its specificity is unknown.

The chain joins TRBV7-9 to TRBJ2-5, with D possibly matching TRBD1 (5 bases). The receptor was isolated from a boy aged 5-17 years in good health and CMV-seronegative. Sequenced material: PBMCs. The CDR3 nucleotides are TGTGCCACCTCTGGAGAAGACAGACTCCAAGAGACCCAGTACTTC. Translated, it gives CATSGEDRLQETQYF.